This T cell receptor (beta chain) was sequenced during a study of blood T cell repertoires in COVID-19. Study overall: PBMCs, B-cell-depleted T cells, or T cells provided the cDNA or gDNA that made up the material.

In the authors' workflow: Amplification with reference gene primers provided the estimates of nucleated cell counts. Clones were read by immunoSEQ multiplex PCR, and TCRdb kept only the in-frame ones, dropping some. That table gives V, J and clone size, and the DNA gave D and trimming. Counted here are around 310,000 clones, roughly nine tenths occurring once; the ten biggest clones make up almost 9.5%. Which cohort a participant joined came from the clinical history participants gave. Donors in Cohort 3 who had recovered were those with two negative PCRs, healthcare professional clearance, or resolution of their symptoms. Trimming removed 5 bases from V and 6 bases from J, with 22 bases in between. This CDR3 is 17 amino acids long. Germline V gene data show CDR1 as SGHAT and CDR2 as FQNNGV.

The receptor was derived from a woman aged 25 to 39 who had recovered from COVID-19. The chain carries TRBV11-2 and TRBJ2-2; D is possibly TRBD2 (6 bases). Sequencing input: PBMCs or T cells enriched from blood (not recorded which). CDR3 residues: CASSTPWRALTSGELFF. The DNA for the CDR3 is TGTGCCAGCAGCACCCCGTGGAGGGCACTAACCTCCGGGGAGCTGTTTTTT.